This note documents a single TCR beta chain sequence. Its specificity is unknown. Participants comprised healthy donors of bone marrow. The primer mix had 60 Vbeta and 13 Jbeta primers. Libraries were prepared by immunoSEQ multiplex PCR; TCRdb keeps only in-frame clonotypes and omits some of them. The sample records 95,000 to 150,000 clones, approximately 80% being singletons. This CDR3 comprises 14 residues. The V segment lost 1 base and the J segment 8 bases; nucleotides outside the gene matches: 4. CDR1 SGHTA and CDR2 FQGNSA come from the germline V gene. These data are taken from a study of cytomegalovirus exposure and HLA in healthy donors. Notes on the study in general: TRBV6-2, TRBV6-3 and other indistinguishable V segments were excluded. Reportedly, TCR beta sequences accurately predicted HLA-A and HLA-B alleles in most subjects.

The chain recombines TRBV7-2 with TRBJ1-4; 7 positions agree with TRBD1. The receptor was isolated from a man aged 50 to 59 in good health and CMV-seronegative. Material for sequencing was PBMCs. CDR3 residues: CASSLVQGGEKLFF. The CDR3 nucleotides are TGTGCCAGCAGCTTAGTACAAGGGGGCGAAAAACTGTTTTTT.